Listed here are 13 T cell receptor beta chains from one sample, sequenced in a study of PD-1 blockade in classical Hodgkin lymphoma. The time point was: newly diagnosed, previously untreated cHL patient sample. Magnetic depletion of unwanted cells isolated CD4+ T cells from thawed PBMCs. Sequencing was performed with immunoSEQ multiplex PCR; in TCRdb, only in-frame clones are kept and a portion is missing. The table shows roughly 31,000 clones, with roughly nine tenths occurring only once. The sample was CD4+ T cells from blood. The source of these receptors is a human donor with classical Hodgkin lymphoma.

This chain uses TRBV28 with TRBJ1-1; D unresolved. Germline V gene lookup returns CDR1 MDHEN and CDR2 SYDVKM. This CDR3 region has 12 residues. V lost 2 bases and J 11 bases, leaving 12 bases between the germline ends. The CDR3 DNA follows: TGTGCCAGCAGTTTACGGACGGTCAACGCTTTCTTT. This encodes CASSLRTVNAFF. The full variable domain, with the rest looked up from reference TRBV28 and TRBJ1-1, is DVKVTQSSRYLVKRTGEKVFLECVQDMDHENMFWYRQDPGLGLRLIYFSYDVKMKEKGDIPEGYSVSREKKERFSLILESASTNQTSMYLCASSLRTVNAFFGQGTRLTVV.

The chain couples TRBV6-1 to TRBJ2-7; 10 nucleotides line up with TRBD1. CDR1 is MNHNS, CDR2 SASEGT, per germline. This CDR3 comprises 15 residues. J gave up 4 bases and V 6 bases, and 9 bases lay outside the gene matches. CDR3 nucleotide sequence: TGTGCCAGCAGGGAGTGGGGACAGGGGCGATACGAGCAGTACTTC. It encodes CASREWGQGRYEQYF.

This clone was seen only once. The chain carries TRBV28 and TRBJ2-3, with D uncertain. The CDR3 runs to 12 residues. The V end was cut by 6 bases, the J end by 7 bases, with 11 bases between. Germline V CDR1 and CDR2: MDHEN, SYDVKM. This CDR3 reads CASRGSGHTQYF. The CDR3 DNA is TGTGCCAGCAGGGGGTCCGGGCATACGCAGTATTTT.

This clone has only one observation. This chain connects TRBV6-1 to TRBJ2-2, with 7 bases identical to TRBD1. The V segment lost 5 bases and the J segment 2 bases; nucleotides outside the gene matches: 5. CDR1 is MNHNS and CDR2 is SASEGT in the germline V gene. The CDR3 totals 15 residues. The CDR3 here is CASSRQGFNTGELFF. As DNA, the CDR3 is TGTGCCAGCAGTAGACAGGGATTTAACACCGGGGAGCTGTTTTTT.

The gene calls are TRBV18 and TRBJ2-1, with D perhaps being TRBD1 or TRBD2 (5 bases each). This CDR3 comprises 14 residues. Trimming shortened V by 3 bases and J by 8 bases, and 14 bases separated the two germline ends. CDR1 KGHSH and CDR2 LQKENI come from the germline V gene. The CDR3 loop is CASSPGTTFYEQFF. CDR3 nucleotide sequence: TGTGCCAGCTCACCGGGGACCACTTTCTATGAGCAGTTCTTC.

The chain has TRBV4-1 and TRBJ2-3, with TRBD2 matching over 12 bases. In germline, CDR1 is MGHRA, CDR2 YSYEKL. J gave up 3 bases and V 1 base, and 17 bases lay outside the gene matches. The CDR3 contains 21 residues. The CDR3, as DNA: TGCGCCAGCAGCCAAGGTTTGAGACTAGCGGGAGTAGGAACCCGAACAGATACGCAGTATTTT. Its protein product is CASSQGLRLAGVGTRTDTQYF.

The chain links TRBV27 to TRBJ2-7, with a possible D match to TRBD2 (5 bases). Trimming left V 6 bases short and J 6 bases short, with 18 bases between. The germline CDR1 and CDR2 sequences are MNHEY and SMNVEV (reference sequence). This CDR3 has 14 residues. In nucleotides, the CDR3 is TGTGCCAGCAGCCTAGACTCCTTTCGGGGCGAGCAGTACTTC. Residues: CASSLDSFRGEQYF.

The chain couples TRBV19 to TRBJ2-5, with TRBD2 matching 9 bases. The junction had 7 bases not matched to a gene; V was cut back by 5 bases and J by 0 bases. The CDR3 sequence is 16 residues long. Germline assignment: CDR1 LNHDA and CDR2 SQIVND (reference sequence). The CDR3 loop reads CASSVPASGDQETQYF. CDR3 nucleotides: TGTGCCAGTAGTGTTCCGGCTAGCGGGGACCAAGAGACCCAGTACTTC.

This chain uses TRBV7-3 with TRBJ2-1, with a tentative D call TRBD2 (6 bases). The germline gives CDR1 SGHTA, CDR2 FQGTGA. V was clipped by 4 bases and J by 0 bases, with 10 bases between them. The CDR3 runs to 15 residues. The CDR3 DNA is TGTGCCAGCAGCTCCGGGGGAAGCTCCTACAATGAGCAGTTCTTC. Translated: CASSSGGSSYNEQFF.

The table lists this clone with a count of one. V and J are TRBV5-4 and TRBJ2-4, with D possibly matching TRBD1 (6 bases). Germline V gene lookup returns CDR1 SGHNT and CDR2 YYREEE (reference sequence). This CDR3 is 14 amino acids long. V lost 1 base, J lost 5 bases, and 10 bases lay in between. DNA for the CDR3: TGTGCCAGCAGCTTGAAAGGGGGACAAAACATTCAGTACTTC. Encoded protein: CASSLKGGQNIQYF. Full variable domain (remainder filled in from reference TRBV5-4 and TRBJ2-4): ETGVTQSPTHLIKTRGQQVTLRCSSQSGHNTVSWYQQALGQGPQFIFQYYREEENGRGNFPPRFSGLQFPNYSSELNVNALELDDSALYLCASSLKGGQNIQYFGAGTRLSVL.

V usage is TRBV19 and J usage is TRBJ1-2, with D possibly TRBD1 on 6 matching bases. Trimming stripped 1 base from V and 5 bases from J, with 11 bases between. The CDR3 totals 14 residues. Germline CDR1 reads LNHDA; CDR2 reads SQIVND (reference sequence). The CDR3 DNA reads as TGTGCCAGTAGTATAGGGGGGCCGACTTATGGCTACACCTTC. Its translation is CASSIGGPTYGYTF.

The CDR3 reads CASSLEGANGYTF. The CDR3 DNA reads TGTGCCAGCAGCTTGGAAGGGGCGAATGGCTACACCTTC. The V and J genes are TRBV7-9 and TRBJ1-2; a weak D match, TRBD1 (5 bases). The germline gives CDR1 SEHNR, CDR2 FQNEAQ (reference sequence). The CDR3 is made up of 13 amino acids. V was pared by 3 bases and J by 6 bases, with 11 bases between.

The CDR3 protein is CASSLGGATNEKLFF. Here the CDR3 DNA reads TGTGCCAGCAGCCTCGGGGGAGCCACTAATGAAAAACTGTTTTTT. The V and J genes are TRBV6-5 and TRBJ1-4; a weak D match, TRBD1 (5 bases). Germline V CDR1 and CDR2: MNHEY, SVGAGI. With 6 bases removed from V and 2 bases from J, the gap between germline ends came to 13 bases. There are 15 residues in the CDR3.